This T cell receptor (beta chain) was sequenced in a study of T-cell memory formation after mild COVID-19. General study results and limits: Contracting CD4+ clones sat mainly in CM and EM; CD8+ in EMRA.

This clonotype came up a few times. Its antigen is unknown. This CDR3 is built from 14 residues. From germline, CDR1 is SGHAT and CDR2 FQNNGV. Losses at the gene ends were 1 base for V and 7 bases for J; bases not matched to a gene: 4. 5'RACE with constant-segment primers built TCRalpha and TCRbeta cDNA libraries with UMIs. MiXCR, run by TCRdb on the 5' RACE reads, gives a single entry per CDR3 protein. The sample lists roughly 150,000 distinct CDR3 sequences; approximately 26% were seen once. The sample comprised PBMCs or a T cell subset sorted from them (not recorded which). The receptor was isolated from an adult woman who had mild COVID-19 (a few samples of this study predate the infection). Cell type and time point are not known. This rearrangement joins TRBV11-2 to TRBJ1-2, with 9 bases identical to TRBD1. The CDR3 nucleotides read TGTGCCAGCAGCTTAGGGACAGGGGTTGGTGGCTACACCTTC. Its protein product is CASSLGTGVGGYTF.